What follows are 9 T cell receptor beta chains derived from one specimen sequenced in a study of metastatic and nonmetastatic thyroid tumors. Using MiXCR, TCRdb reanalyzed the PCR reads. Altogether around 34,000 clones are present, about 15% being singletons, with the ten largest covering about a fifth. Thyroid surgery took place with no prior treatment in any patient. The sample taken for sequencing was blood. The receptors stem from a male donor with papillary thyroid cancer or a benign thyroid nodule (not recorded which). Some clones in this sample may be carry-over from other donors' samples.

This clone was recorded a few times. A much more abundant neighbour one base away suggests this may be a read error. The CDR3 nucleotides read TGTGCCAGCAGCCAAGAGATTTACTCTTGGGCCAACGTCCTGACTTTC. Its translation is CASSQEIYSWANVLTF. The chain recombines TRBV3-1 with TRBJ2-6; D uncertain. From germline, CDR1 is LGHDT and CDR2 YNNKEL (reference sequence). This CDR3 comprises 16 residues.

This clone showed up many times. The V call is TRBV9, the J call TRBJ2-1; D tentatively fits TRBD1 or TRBD2 (5 bases each). V was cut by 0 bases and J by 7 bases, with 11 bases left in between. Looked up from germline, CDR1 is SGDLS and CDR2 is YYNGEE. This CDR3 has 14 amino acids. CDR3 protein: CASSVGGRLNEQFF. In DNA, the CDR3 is TGTGCCAGCAGCGTAGGGGGACGCTTGAATGAGCAGTTCTTC.

In this sample, this clone turned up many times. The germline gene is not matched at one end of the junction; a read error may be the cause. The rearrangement uses TRBV19 and TRBJ1-2; 7 bases align to TRBD1. The CDR3 loop spans 10 amino acids. CDR1 is LNHDA and CDR2 is SQIVND in the germline V gene (reference sequence). In DNA form, the CDR3 reads TGTGCCAGTTTCCGAGGGCCAGGGGGCTTC. Translation gives CASFRGPGGF.

This clone occurred a few times. This chain connects TRBV5-5 to TRBJ1-4; D unresolved. This CDR3 contains 16 residues. V gave up 7 bases and J gave up 0 bases, with 16 bases separating them. CDR1 SGHKS and CDR2 YYEKEE come from the germline V gene (reference sequence). CDR3 nucleotide sequence: TGTGCCAGCTCTGTTGGAGGATGGGCAACTAATGAAAAACTGTTTTTT. Translation: CASSVGGWATNEKLFF.

To note about this clone: A much larger clone lies a single base off, so this may be a read error. The rearrangement uses TRBV7-9 and TRBJ2-7; D remains ambiguous. From germline, CDR1 is SEHNR and CDR2 FQNEAQ (reference sequence). CDR3 length equals 13 residues. CDR3 protein: CAGSFVGNYEQYF. Here the CDR3 DNA reads TGTGCCGGCAGCTTCGTAGGTAACTACGAGCAGTACTTC.

This clone was observed at least ten times. The chain uses TRBV7-2 and TRBJ2-7; a weak D match, TRBD1 (6 bases). Trimming took 5 bases from V and 1 from J, leaving 15 bases between them. Germline CDR1 reads SGHTA; CDR2 reads FQGNSA. The CDR3 covers 15 residues. As DNA, the CDR3 is TGTGCCAGCAGCCTCGGTCCGCAGGGGTCCTACGAGCAGTACTTC. It translates to CASSLGPQGSYEQYF.

The table lists this clone with many counts. The CDR3 loop is CASSLMGLHANTEAFF. CDR3 DNA sequence: TGTGCCAGCAGCTTAATGGGACTACACGCGAACACTGAAGCTTTCTTT. The rearrangement uses TRBV7-6 and TRBJ1-1; D is possibly TRBD1 (5 bases). V lost 2 bases to trimming and J lost 1 base, with 14 bases between them. Germline-derived CDR1 and CDR2 are SGHVS and FNYEAQ. This CDR3 contains 16 residues.

This clone was seen many times. CDR3 sequence: CASSLQGTSADTQYF. Written as DNA, the CDR3 is TGCGCCAGCAGCTTGCAAGGGACTAGCGCAGATACGCAGTATTTT. V and J are TRBV5-1 and TRBJ2-3, with 10 bases matching TRBD2. The V gene end was trimmed by 1 base and the J gene end by 4 bases; junction bases not matched to a gene: 3. CDR3 length: 15 residues. Germline V CDR1 and CDR2: SGHRS, YFSETQ. The variable domain in full, with the rest retrieved from reference TRBV5-1 and TRBJ2-3, is KAGVTQTPRYLIKTRGQQVTLSCSPISGHRSVSWYQQTPGQGLQFLFEYFSETQRNKGNFPGRFSGRQFSNSRSEMNVSTLELGDSALYLCASSLQGTSADTQYFGPGTRLTVL.

Ten or more counts support this clone. This CDR3 is also generated by other DNA sequences in the sample. The rearrangement joins TRBV6-1 to TRBJ1-1, with no clear D. Germline CDR1 reads MNHNS; CDR2 reads SASEGT. The CDR3 loop spans 14 amino acids. V shed 10 bases and J shed 1 base, with 16 bases lying between them. For the CDR3, the DNA is TGTGCCACAGATGCCACCCGGGGGAACACTGAAGCTTTCTTT. This translates into CATDATRGNTEAFF.